The 10 T cell receptor beta chains presented below share a single source sample, sequenced in a study of blood T cell repertoires in COVID-19. Assay used: immunoSEQ multiplex PCR; TCRdb lists only in-frame clones, some missing. The sample yields 130,000 or so clones, approximately 86% seen once. Sample: peripheral blood. These receptors came from a woman aged 60-70 years with acute or convalescent COVID-19.

V is TRBV29-1 and J is TRBJ2-2, with D tentatively TRBD2 (6 bases). The CDR3 spans 13 residues. V lost 3 bases to trimming and J lost 6 bases, with 11 bases between them. Germline-derived CDR1 and CDR2 are SQVTM and ANQGSEA. CDR3 bases: TGCAGCGTTGACGGCACGGGAGCCGGGGAGCTGTTTTTT. Protein product: CSVDGTGAGELFF.

The chain carries TRBV18 and TRBJ2-5, with 12 positions matching TRBD2. The CDR3 length is 15 residues. The germline gives CDR1 KGHSH, CDR2 LQKENI. V shed 6 bases, J shed 5 bases, and the junction held 7 bases outside the gene matches. CDR3 DNA: TGTGCCAGCTCCCCTAGCGGGGGGGCCGAGGAGACCCAGTACTTC. As protein: CASSPSGGAEETQYF.

In this sample, this clone turned up once. One junction end disagrees with the germline gene, perhaps due to a read error. The chain couples TRBV15 to TRBJ2-7; 10 bases map to TRBD2. Germline V gene sequence: CDR1 LNHNV, CDR2 YYDKDF (reference sequence). The CDR3 is 15 amino acids. The CDR3 coding sequence is TGTGCCACCAGCAGATCGAGCGGGGGGGCCTACGGGCAGTACTTC. It is translated as CATSRSSGGAYGQYF.

This clone has more than one count but fewer than ten. The V call is TRBV1, the J call TRBJ2-3; the table assigns TRBD2, which was not confirmed against the DNA. TRBV1 is an annotated pseudogene. The CDR3 consists of 15 residues. This chain's CDR3 is CTSSPSGRCTDTQYF. Here the CDR3 DNA reads TGCACCAGCAGCCCGAGCGGTCGTTGCACAGATACGCAGTATTTT.

This chain connects TRBV6-5 to TRBJ1-3, with D possibly being TRBD1 (6 bases). Between the trimmed V and J ends, which lost 6 bases and 1 base, there was a span of 13 bases. Germline-derived CDR1 and CDR2 are MNHEY and SVGAGI. The CDR3 runs 15 residues. The CDR3 coding sequence is TGTGCCAGCAGCCCCGGTCAGGGGTCTGGAAACACCATATATTTT. Amino acid sequence: CASSPGQGSGNTIYF.

This clone was seen a single time. The chain uses TRBV7-2 and TRBJ2-3; D remains ambiguous. Germline CDR1 reads SGHTA; CDR2 reads FQGNSA. CDR3 length: 16 amino acids. Trimming left V 5 bases short and J 4 bases short, with 19 bases between. This CDR3 reads CASSPGYLAPADTQYF. The DNA of the CDR3 is TGTGCCAGCAGCCCGGGTTACTTAGCCCCCGCAGATACGCAGTATTTT.

About this clone itself: A read error may produce the germline difference seen at one junction end. Written as DNA, the CDR3 is TGCGCCAGCAGCTTGGGACAGGGGGCATCCTACGAGCAGTACTTT. Translated: CASSLGQGASYEQYF. V is TRBV5-1 and J is TRBJ2-7; TRBD1 aligns across 10 bases. This CDR3 spans 15 amino acids. Germline CDR1 is SGHRS and CDR2 is YFSETQ.

J is TRBJ1-1 and V is TRBV12-3 or TRBV12-4, with 7 bases aligning to TRBD1. This CDR3 has 13 amino acids. Unmatched junction bases numbered 5, after V lost 6 bases and J lost 4 bases. The CDR3 reads CASSPTGFTEAFF. CDR3 DNA: TGTGCCAGCAGCCCGACAGGGTTCACTGAAGCTTTCTTT.

This rearrangement joins TRBV7-9 to TRBJ1-2, with 7 bases identical to TRBD1. Unmatched junction bases numbered 2, after V lost 3 bases and J lost 1 base. CDR3 length: 14 amino acids. Germline V lookup: CDR1 SEHNR, CDR2 FQNEAQ (reference sequence). The CDR3 coding sequence is TGTGCCAGCAGCTTCCGGGACAGTAACTATGGCTACACCTTC. It translates to CASSFRDSNYGYTF.

This clone has only a few counts. This chain joins TRBV18 and TRBJ1-1; D may be TRBD1 (6 bases). The CDR3 length is 14 residues. CDR1 is KGHSH, CDR2 LQKENI, per germline. V lost 6 bases to trimming and J lost 3 bases, with 14 bases between them. The CDR3 bases are TGTGCCAGCTCGGAGTTACAGGGTGACACTGAAGCTTTCTTT. Its protein product is CASSELQGDTEAFF.